This record concerns one T cell receptor beta chain sequence. V gave up 4 bases and J gave up 5 bases; unmatched junction bases: 9. Looked up from germline, CDR1 is SGHRS and CDR2 is YFSETQ. The CDR3 length is 16 residues. This specimen belongs to a study of blood T cell repertoires in COVID-19. The assay was immunoSEQ multiplex PCR, and TCRdb's table has in-frame clones only and misses some. The sample contains 310,000 or so clones, over 75% of which appear only once. The rearrangement links TRBV5-1 to TRBJ2-1; 10 bases are a match to TRBD2. This receptor was identified in a woman in her 50s with active or convalescent COVID-19. Sequenced: peripheral blood. CDR3 in amino acids: CASSPIAGGFNNEQFF. The CDR3 DNA reads TGCGCCAGCAGCCCTATAGCGGGGGGCTTCAACAATGAGCAGTTCTTC.